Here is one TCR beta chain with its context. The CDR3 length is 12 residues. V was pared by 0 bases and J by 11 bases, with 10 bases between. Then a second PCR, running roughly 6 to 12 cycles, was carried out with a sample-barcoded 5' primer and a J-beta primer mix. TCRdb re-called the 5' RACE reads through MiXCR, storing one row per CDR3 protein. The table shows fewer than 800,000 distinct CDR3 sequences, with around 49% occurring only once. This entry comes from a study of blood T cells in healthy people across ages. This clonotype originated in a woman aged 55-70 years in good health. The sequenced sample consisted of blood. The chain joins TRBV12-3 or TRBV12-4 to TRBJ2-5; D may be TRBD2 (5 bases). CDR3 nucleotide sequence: TGTGCCAGCAGTTTAGCGGTGGGAGAGCAGTACTTC. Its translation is CASSLAVGEQYF.